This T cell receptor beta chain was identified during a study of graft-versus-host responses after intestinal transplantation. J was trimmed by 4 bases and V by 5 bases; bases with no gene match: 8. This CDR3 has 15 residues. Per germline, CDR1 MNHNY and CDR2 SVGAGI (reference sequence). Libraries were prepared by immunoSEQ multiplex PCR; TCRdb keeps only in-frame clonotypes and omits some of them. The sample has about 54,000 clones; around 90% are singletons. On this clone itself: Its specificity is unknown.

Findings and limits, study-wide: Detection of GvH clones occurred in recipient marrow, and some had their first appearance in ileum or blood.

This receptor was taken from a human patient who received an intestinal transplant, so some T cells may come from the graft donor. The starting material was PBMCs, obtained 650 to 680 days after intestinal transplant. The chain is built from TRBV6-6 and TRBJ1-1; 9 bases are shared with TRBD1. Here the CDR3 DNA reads TGTGCCAGCAGTACCAAACAGGGGGCACGCACTGAAGCTTTCTTT. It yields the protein CASSTKQGARTEAFF.